Included here is one T cell receptor beta chain sequence, with context. This clonotype was seen only a few times. Its antigen remains undetermined. One base away there is no much larger clone; base qualities are not given. This sample is part of a study of patients and donors after allogeneic stem cell transplantation (dated by TCRdb to 2018 to 2020). The library was made by RT-PCR. TCRdb names NextSeq 550 as the instrument used. Clones were called with MiXCR by TCRdb after fastp trimmed the public reads at Q25, and only in-frame beta chains were retained. Rows with one shared CDR3 protein collapse into an entry with the most common genes and DNA. This sample is represented by about a million distinct CDR3 sequences; more than 15% of them were singletons. Jointly, the top ten make up roughly 6.4% of the sample. The CDR3 runs 15 amino acids, cysteine and phenylalanine included. The sequence is cut down to CDR3 DNA, 45 bases in frame from base 1. CDR1 and CDR2 are drawn from the germline V gene (reference sequence): DFQATT, SNEGSKA. V lost 1 base and J lost 5 bases, and the count of bases not matched to a germline gene is 7.

Sequencing was carried out using blood, either unsorted or a sorted T cell fraction (not recorded which). This clonotype was obtained from a human donor who was either an allogeneic HSCT recipient or a stem cell or donor lymphocyte infusion donor (not recorded which). It is not recorded whose cells these are; they may come from a transplant donor. This sequence uses TRBV20-1 and TRBJ1-2; 10 of the junction bases match TRBD1. The nucleotides read TGCAGTGCTAGAGGACAGGGGGCGGGCAATTATGGCTACACCTTC. It translates as CSARGQGAGNYGYTF.